This paragraph reports one TCR beta chain. The specificity of this receptor is unknown. A clone one base away is much larger, so this may be a read error. The CDR3 does not close with the conserved phenylalanine or tryptophan, likely indicating a read error. This sample stems from a study of T cells in Graves' hyperthyroidism and ophthalmopathy (dated by TCRdb to between 2018 and 2021). Looking at the study overall: Peripheral blood samples were taken at initial diagnosis, before any treatment was given. A discovery cohort of about a hundred patients, about 40 with Graves' ophthalmopathy and 57 with stable Graves' hyperthyroidism, was used to find distinguishing TCR V-J signatures. Whether ophthalmopathy could be predicted prospectively was tested in an independent validation cohort made up of roughly 19 hyperthyroidism patients plus 17 patients who later progressed to ophthalmopathy. The 80 to 100 discovery patients were randomly divided into training and test sets at a 7:3 ratio. Thyroid tissue and blood T-cell repertoires from six or seven Graves' hyperthyroidism patients were also compared in the study. After blood sampling, hyperthyroidism patients were treated with methimazole at a starting dose of 30 mg daily, and ophthalmopathy patients were treated with high-dose intravenous methylprednisolone. TCR Vbeta CDR3 sequencing of 120 to 150 peripheral blood samples (about 45 ophthalmopathy, 75 or so hyperthyroidism and roughly 17 progressor patients) is reported in the paper.

The V end loses 5 bases and the J end loses 0 bases, and a stretch of 13 bases separates them. CDR1 MNHEY and CDR2 SMNVEV were looked up in the germline V gene (reference sequence). The CDR3 is made up of 15 amino acids, end residues included. The read is trimmed to its CDR3 DNA, 45 bases read in frame from base 1. Hyperthyroidism patients were newly diagnosed, had a disease duration of under 2 months, and were aged 18 to 65 years. Any patient with an uncontrolled infection, another autoimmune disease, pregnancy or lactation was excluded. Diagnoses relied on clinical symptoms, serum thyroxine and TRAb, thyroid ultrasound and orbital computed tomography. For progressor patients, blood was drawn at the first diagnosis of hyperthyroidism, before any ophthalmopathy symptoms had appeared. PBMCs were isolated from 7.5 to 10 ml of fresh peripheral blood by Ficoll-Paque density gradient centrifugation. Progressor patients were first diagnosed with Graves' hyperthyroidism and then developed ophthalmopathy during follow-up. Total RNA was extracted with Trizol reagent, and quality was checked on an Agilent 2100 Bioanalyzer.

The TCR beta CDR3 regions were amplified from RNA transcripts. For the first round of RT-PCR on the TCR CDR3, the HTBI primer set was used together with the Qiagen OneStep RT-PCR kit. The libraries were constructed in a second round of multiplex PCR and then size-selected and purified. Paired-end sequencing of the libraries was performed with 100 bp reads on an Illumina HiSeq2000. Concerning the study's data processing: SOAPnuke was used to process the raw data, with reads discarded if the reads contained adapters or uncalled bases, had a mean Phred below 15, or lacked an exact constant-primer or identifier match. COPE v1.2.5 was used to merge the high-quality paired reads, and each unique nucleotide sequence was defined as a clonotype. MiTCR v1.1 was used to align the clonotypes against IMGT TRBV, TRBD and TRBJ reference segments. The analysis was restricted to V-J combinations with a frequency above 0.0001, which together covered 99.2% of the repertoires. The TCS score was defined as the ratio of F50 (clonal expansion) to E x V (chaos), calculated using BLOSUM62-based TCRdist between CDR3 peptides within each V-J. Welch's t-statistics and random forest reduced 450 to 600 V-J features to 13, which were used in a naive Bayes classifier (R e1071). The raw public data were reprocessed by TCRdb itself: fastp quality trimming at Q25, MiXCR clonotype calling, in-frame beta chains only. Rows are unified per CDR3 protein, each entry keeping the most common DNA and genes. The V and J calls, along with clone size, are taken from TCRdb and not from the paper's own processing. This sample holds 650,000 to 850,000 distinct CDR3 sequences; 18% were observed only once. Approximately 15% of the sample is in the top ten clones.

Study-wide findings and limitations: In validation, the model predicted progression to ophthalmopathy with just under 71% sensitivity and roughly 72% specificity, a median of about 6.7 months before onset. Sample size was not statistically predetermined, and investigators were not blinded to group allocation. Most expanded thyroid clonotypes (frequency above 0.001) were also detected in blood, a finding suggesting that blood repertoires may reflect thyroid immune responses. A model built on a 13 V-J signature distinguished ophthalmopathy from stable hyperthyroidism, reaching 87.88% sensitivity and 81% to 83% specificity in cross-validation and 80%/75% in testing.

The chain links TRBV27 with TRBJ1-1; the D segment could be TRBD1, given 6 matching bases. This sequence originates from a woman aged 45-65 years with Graves' hyperthyroidism that later progressed to Graves' ophthalmopathy. The specimen was blood. The nucleotides are TGTGCCAGCAGTCCACAGGGAAGGTTGAACACTGAAGCTTTCTAT. This codes for CASSPQGRLNTEAFY.